Sequencing of this T cell receptor (beta chain) was carried out in a study of cytomegalovirus exposure and HLA in healthy donors. Study-level points and caveats: Sequence variants that were highly shared formed a cluster that was likely a sequencing artifact. HLA alleles were associated with roughly 17,000 TCR beta sequences in a later analysis at 0.05 false discovery rate. Association of a missense DCLRE1C variant with TCR beta V- and J-gene trimming was reported in a later analysis.

PCR involved 60 Vbeta and 13 Jbeta primers. Generated by immunoSEQ multiplex PCR, the TCRdb table keeps only in-frame clones and is missing some. This table holds about 180,000 clones, roughly 79% found once. From germline, CDR1 is SGHNT and CDR2 YYREEE (reference sequence). There are 17 residues in the CDR3. The V gene end was trimmed by 0 bases and the J gene end by 8 bases; junction bases not matched to a gene: 10. A word on this clone: What it binds is unknown.

The clonotype originates from a woman aged 45-60 years in good health and CMV-seropositive. The rearrangement links TRBV5-4 to TRBJ1-4; 10 bases are a match to TRBD1. The sample taken for sequencing was PBMCs. The CDR3 coding sequence is TGTGCCAGCAGCTTGGGTCCGTCGACAGGGGGCCAGGAAAAACTGTTTTTT. Encoded protein: CASSLGPSTGGQEKLFF.